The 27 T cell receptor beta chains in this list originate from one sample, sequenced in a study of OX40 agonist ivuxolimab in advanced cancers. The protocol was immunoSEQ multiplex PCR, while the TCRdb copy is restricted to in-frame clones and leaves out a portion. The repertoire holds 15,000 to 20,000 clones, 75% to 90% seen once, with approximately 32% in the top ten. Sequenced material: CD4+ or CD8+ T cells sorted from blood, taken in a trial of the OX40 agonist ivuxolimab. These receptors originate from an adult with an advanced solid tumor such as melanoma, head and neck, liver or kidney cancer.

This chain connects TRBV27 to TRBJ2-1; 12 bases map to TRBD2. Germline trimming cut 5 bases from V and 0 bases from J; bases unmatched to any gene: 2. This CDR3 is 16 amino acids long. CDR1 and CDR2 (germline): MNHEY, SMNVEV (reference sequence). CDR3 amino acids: CASSLGLAGSYNEQFF. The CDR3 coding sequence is TGTGCCAGCAGTCTGGGACTAGCGGGCTCCTACAATGAGCAGTTCTTC.

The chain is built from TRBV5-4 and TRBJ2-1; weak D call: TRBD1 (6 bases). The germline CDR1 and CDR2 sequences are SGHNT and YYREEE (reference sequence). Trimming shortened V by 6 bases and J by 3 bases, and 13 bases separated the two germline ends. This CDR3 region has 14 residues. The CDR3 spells CASTPPGDYNEQFF. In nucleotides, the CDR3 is TGTGCCAGCACCCCCCCAGGGGACTACAATGAGCAGTTCTTC.

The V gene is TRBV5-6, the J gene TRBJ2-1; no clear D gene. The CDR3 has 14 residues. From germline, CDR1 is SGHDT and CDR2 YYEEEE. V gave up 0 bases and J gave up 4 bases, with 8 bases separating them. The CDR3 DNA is TGTGCCAGCAGCTTGGCAGGAACGTACAATGAGCAGTTCTTC. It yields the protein CASSLAGTYNEQFF.

CDR3 loop: CASSSPLSYEQYF. The CDR3 nucleotides read TGTGCCAGCAGTTCCCCCCTAAGCTACGAGCAGTACTTC. The chain links TRBV27 to TRBJ2-7; D is undetermined. V shed 4 bases and J shed 3 bases, with 10 bases lying between them. Germline assignment: CDR1 MNHEY and CDR2 SMNVEV (reference sequence). The CDR3 has 13 amino acids.

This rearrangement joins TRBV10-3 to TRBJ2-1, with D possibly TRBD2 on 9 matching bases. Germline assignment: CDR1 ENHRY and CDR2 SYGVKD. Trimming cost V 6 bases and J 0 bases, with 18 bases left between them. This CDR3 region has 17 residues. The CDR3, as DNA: TGTGCCATCAGCAGGGGGCTAGCGGGGCCCTCCTACAATGAGCAGTTCTTC. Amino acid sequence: CAISRGLAGPSYNEQFF.

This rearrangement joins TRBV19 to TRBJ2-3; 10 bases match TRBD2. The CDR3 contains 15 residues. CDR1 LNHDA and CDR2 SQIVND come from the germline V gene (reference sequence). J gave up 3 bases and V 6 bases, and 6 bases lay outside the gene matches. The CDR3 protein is CASRSGLAVTDTQYF. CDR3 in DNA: TGTGCCAGTAGATCCGGACTAGCGGTTACAGATACGCAGTATTTT.

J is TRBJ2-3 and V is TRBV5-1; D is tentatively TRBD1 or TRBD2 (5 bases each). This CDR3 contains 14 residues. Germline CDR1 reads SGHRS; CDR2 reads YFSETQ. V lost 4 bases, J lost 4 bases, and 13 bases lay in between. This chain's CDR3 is CASSVRGGADTQYF. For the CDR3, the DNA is TGCGCCAGCAGCGTGAGGGGCGGCGCAGATACGCAGTATTTT.

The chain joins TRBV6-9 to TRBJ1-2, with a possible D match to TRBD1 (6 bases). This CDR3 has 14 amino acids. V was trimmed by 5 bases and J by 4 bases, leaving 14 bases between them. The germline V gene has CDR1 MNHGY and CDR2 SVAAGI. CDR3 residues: CASSHQGGRYGYTF. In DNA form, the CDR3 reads TGTGCCAGCAGTCACCAAGGGGGTCGCTATGGCTACACCTTC.

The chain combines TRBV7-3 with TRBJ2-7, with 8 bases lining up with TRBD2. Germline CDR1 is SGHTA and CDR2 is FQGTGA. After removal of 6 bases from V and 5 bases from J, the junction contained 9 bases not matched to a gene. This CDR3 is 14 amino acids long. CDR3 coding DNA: TGTGCCAGCAGTTCGGGACTAGGGTTAGACGAGCAGTACTTC. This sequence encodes CASSSGLGLDEQYF.

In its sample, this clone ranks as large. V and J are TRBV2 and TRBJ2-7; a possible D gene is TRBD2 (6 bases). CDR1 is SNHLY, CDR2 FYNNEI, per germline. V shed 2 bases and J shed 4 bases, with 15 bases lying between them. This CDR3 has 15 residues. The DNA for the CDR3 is TGTGCCAGCAGTGAATCCGCCGGACTATTATACGAGCAGTACTTC. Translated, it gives CASSESAGLLYEQYF. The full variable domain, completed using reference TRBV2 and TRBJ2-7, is EPEVTQTPSHQVTQMGQEVILRCVPISNHLYFYWYRQILGQKVEFLVSFYNNEISEKSEIFDDQFSVERPDGSNFTLKIRSTKLEDSAMYFCASSESAGLLYEQYFGPGTRLTVT.

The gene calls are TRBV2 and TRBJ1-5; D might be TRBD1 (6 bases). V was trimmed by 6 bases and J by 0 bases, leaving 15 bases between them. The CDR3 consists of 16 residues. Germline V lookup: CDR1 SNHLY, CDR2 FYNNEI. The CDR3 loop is CASRDFGTHSNQPQHF. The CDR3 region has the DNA TGTGCCAGCAGGGATTTCGGGACACATAGCAATCAGCCCCAGCATTTT.

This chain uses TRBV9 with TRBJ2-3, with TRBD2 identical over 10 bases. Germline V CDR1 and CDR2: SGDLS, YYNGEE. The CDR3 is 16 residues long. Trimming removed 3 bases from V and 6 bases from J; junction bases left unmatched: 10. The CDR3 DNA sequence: TGTGCCAGCAGCGCACCAGCGGGAGGGGGTTCCGATACGCAGTATTTT. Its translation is CASSAPAGGGSDTQYF.

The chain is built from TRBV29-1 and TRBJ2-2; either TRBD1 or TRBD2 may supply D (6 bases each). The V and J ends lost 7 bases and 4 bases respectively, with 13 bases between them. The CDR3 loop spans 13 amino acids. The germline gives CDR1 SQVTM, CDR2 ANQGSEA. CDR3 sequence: CSAYREVTGELFF. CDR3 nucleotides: TGCAGCGCCTACAGGGAGGTCACCGGGGAGCTGTTTTTT.

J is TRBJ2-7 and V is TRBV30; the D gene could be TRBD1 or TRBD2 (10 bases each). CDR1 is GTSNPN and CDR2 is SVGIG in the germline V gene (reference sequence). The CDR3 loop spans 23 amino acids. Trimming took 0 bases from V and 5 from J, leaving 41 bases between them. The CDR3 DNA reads TGTGCCTGGAGTGTATCAAGACAGGGGGCTCATGTCCGGGGACTAGCGATTCGGAACGAGCAGTACTTC. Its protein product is CAWSVSRQGAHVRGLAIRNEQYF.

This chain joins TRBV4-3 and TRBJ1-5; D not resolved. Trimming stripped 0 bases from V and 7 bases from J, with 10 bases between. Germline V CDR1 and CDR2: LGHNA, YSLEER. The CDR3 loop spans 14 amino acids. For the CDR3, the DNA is TGCGCCAGCAGCCAAGAGGTCGCTGTCCAGCCCCAGCATTTT. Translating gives CASSQEVAVQPQHF.

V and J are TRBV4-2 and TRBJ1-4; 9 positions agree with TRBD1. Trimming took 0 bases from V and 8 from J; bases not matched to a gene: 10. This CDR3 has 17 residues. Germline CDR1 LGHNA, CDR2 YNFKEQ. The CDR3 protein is CASSQDGTGKVNEKLFF. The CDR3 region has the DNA TGTGCCAGCAGCCAAGATGGGACAGGGAAGGTAAACGAAAAACTGTTTTTT.

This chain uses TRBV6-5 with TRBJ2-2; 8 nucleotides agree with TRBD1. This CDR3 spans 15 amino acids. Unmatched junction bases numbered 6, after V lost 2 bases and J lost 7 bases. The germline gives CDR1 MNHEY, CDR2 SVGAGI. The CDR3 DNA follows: TGTGCCAGCAGTTACCTGACAGGGGCGGGCGGGGAGCTGTTTTTT. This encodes CASSYLTGAGGELFF.

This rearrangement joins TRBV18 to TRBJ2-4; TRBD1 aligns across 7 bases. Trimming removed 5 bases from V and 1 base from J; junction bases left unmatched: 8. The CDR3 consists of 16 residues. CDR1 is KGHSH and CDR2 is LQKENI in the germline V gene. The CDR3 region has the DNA TGTGCCAGCTCAGCGCTTGACAGGGATGCCAAAAACATTCAGTACTTC. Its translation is CASSALDRDAKNIQYF.

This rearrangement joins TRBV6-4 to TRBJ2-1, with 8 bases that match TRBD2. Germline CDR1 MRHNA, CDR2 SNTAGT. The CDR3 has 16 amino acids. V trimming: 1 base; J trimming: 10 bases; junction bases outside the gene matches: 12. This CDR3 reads CASSDFFRTSLGEQFF. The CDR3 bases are TGTGCCAGCAGTGACTTCTTCAGGACTAGCTTAGGGGAGCAGTTCTTC.

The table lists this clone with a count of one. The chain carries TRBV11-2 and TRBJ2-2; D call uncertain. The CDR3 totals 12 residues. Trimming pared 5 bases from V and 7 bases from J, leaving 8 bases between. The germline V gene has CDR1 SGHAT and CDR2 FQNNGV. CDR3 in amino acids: CASSPLYGELFF. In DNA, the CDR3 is TGTGCCAGCAGCCCCCTGTACGGGGAGCTGTTTTTT.

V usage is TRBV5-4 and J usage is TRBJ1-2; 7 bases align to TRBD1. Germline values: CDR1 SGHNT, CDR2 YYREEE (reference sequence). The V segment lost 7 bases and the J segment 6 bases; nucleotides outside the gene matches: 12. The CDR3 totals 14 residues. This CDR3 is CASAYRTGGNGYTF. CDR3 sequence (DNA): TGTGCCAGCGCATACCGGACAGGAGGGAATGGCTACACCTTC.

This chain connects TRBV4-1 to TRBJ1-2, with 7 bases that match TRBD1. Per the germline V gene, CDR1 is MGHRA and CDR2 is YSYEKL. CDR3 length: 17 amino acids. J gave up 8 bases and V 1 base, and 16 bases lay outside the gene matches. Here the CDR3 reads CASSQGVDGTDLWGYTF. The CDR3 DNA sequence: TGCGCCAGCAGCCAAGGGGTCGACGGGACAGACCTATGGGGCTACACCTTC.

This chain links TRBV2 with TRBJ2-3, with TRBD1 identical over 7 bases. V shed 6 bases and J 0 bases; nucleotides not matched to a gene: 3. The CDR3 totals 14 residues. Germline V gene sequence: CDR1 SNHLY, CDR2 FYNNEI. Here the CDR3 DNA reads TGTGCCAGCAGGGGGACAGTTAGCACAGATACGCAGTATTTT. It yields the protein CASRGTVSTDTQYF.

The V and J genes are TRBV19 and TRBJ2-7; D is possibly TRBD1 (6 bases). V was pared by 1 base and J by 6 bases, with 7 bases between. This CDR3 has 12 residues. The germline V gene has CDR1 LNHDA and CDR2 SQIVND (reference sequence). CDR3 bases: TGTGCCAGTAGTATAGGGGGGCGCGAGCAGTACTTC. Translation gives CASSIGGREQYF.

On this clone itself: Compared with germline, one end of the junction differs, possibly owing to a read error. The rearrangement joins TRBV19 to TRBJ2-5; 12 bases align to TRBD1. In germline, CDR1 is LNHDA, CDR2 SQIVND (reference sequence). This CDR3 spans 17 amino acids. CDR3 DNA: TGTGCCAGTAGTTTAGACGGGACAGGGGGCTCTCGAGAGACCCAGTACTTC. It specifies CASSLDGTGGSRETQYF.

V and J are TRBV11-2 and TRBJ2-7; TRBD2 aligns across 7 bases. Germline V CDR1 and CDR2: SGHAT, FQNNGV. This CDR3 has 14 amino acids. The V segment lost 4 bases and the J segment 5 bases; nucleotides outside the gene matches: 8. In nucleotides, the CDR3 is TGTGCCAGCAGCTCCGTATTCGCGGGAGACGAGCAGTACTTC. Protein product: CASSSVFAGDEQYF.

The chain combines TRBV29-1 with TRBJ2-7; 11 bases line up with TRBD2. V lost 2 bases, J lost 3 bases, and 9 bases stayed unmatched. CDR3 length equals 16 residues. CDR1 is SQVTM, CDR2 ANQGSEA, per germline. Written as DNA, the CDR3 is TGCAGCGTTGAAAGGGGACCGACTAGCGGGATCTACGAGCAGTACTTC. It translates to CSVERGPTSGIYEQYF.